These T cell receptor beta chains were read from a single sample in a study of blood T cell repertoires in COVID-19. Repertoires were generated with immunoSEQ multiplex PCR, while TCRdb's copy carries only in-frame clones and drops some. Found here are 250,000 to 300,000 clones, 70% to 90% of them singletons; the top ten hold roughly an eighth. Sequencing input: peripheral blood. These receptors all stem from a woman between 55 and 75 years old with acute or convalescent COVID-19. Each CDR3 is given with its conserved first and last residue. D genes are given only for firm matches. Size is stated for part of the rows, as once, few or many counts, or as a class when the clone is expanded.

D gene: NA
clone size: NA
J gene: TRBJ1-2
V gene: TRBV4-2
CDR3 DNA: TGTGCCAGCAGCCAAGAAGCAGGGATTAACTATGGCTACACCTTC
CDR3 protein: CASSQEAGINYGYTF

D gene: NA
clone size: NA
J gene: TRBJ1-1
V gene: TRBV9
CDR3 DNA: TGTGCCAGCAGCGGCGCGGGGGCTAAGTGGACTGAAGCTTTCTTT
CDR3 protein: CASSGAGAKWTEAFF

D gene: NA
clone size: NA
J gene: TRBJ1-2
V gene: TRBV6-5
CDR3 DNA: TGTGCCAGCATGGTCTCAGAGGGTGGCTATGGCTACACCTTC
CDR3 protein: CASMVSEGGYGYTF

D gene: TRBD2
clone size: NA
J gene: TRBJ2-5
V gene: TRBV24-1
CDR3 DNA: TGTGCCACCAGTGACACCTCGACTAGCGGGGTAGAGACCCAGTACTTC
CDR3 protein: CATSDTSTSGVETQYF

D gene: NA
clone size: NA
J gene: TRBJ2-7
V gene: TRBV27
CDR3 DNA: TGTGCCAGCACCACGGATCCAGGGGATCCCTACGAGCAGTACTTC
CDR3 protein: CASTTDPGDPYEQYF

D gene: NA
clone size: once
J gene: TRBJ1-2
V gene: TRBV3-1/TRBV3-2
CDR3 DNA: TGTGCCAGCAGCCAAGAAGGGGCTGGCTACACCTTC
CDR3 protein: CASSQEGAGYTF

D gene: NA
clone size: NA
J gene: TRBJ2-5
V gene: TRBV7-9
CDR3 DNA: TGTGCCAGCAGCGCATTAACAGGTCTCCAAGAGACCCAGTACTTC
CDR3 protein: CASSALTGLQETQYF

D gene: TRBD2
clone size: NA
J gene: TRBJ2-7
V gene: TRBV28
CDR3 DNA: TGTGCCAGTAGCTTTGGCGGGAGAGGGTCCTACGAGCAGTACTTC
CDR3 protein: CASSFGGRGSYEQYF

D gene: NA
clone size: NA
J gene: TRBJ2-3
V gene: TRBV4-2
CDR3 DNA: TGTGCCAGCAGCCAAGCACCGGGAGAGGGCACAGATACGCAGTATTTT
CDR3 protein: CASSQAPGEGTDTQYF

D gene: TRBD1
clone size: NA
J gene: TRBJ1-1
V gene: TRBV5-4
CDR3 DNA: TGTGCCAGCAGCCCGGGACAGCGGAACACTGAAGCTTTCTTT
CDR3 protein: CASSPGQRNTEAFF

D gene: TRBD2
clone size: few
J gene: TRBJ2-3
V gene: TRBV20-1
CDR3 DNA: TGCAGTGCTAGTTCCGGGGGGGCGGGCACAGATACGCAGTATTTT
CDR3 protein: CSASSGGAGTDTQYF

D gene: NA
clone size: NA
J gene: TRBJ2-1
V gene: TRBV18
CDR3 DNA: TGTGCCAGCTCACCGAGTGGGAGCTCCTACAATGAGCAGTTCTTC
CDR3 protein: CASSPSGSSYNEQFF

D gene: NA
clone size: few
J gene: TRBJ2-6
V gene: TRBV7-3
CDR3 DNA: TGTGCCAGCAGCTCACAGAAGTTCTCTGGGGCCAACGTCCTGACTTTC
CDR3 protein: CASSSQKFSGANVLTF

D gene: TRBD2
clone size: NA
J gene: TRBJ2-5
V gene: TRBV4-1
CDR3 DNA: TGCGCCAGCAGCCAAGAGGTAGCGGGGGGCCCAGCAGGGACCCAGTACTTC
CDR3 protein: CASSQEVAGGPAGTQYF

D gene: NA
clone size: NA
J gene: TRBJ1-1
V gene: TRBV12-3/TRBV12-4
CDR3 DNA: TGTGCCAGCAGACCGAGGAACACTGAAGCTTTCTTT
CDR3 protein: CASRPRNTEAFF

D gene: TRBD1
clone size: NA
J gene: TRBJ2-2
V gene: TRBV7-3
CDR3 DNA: TGTGCCAGCAGCCGCAGCGGGACAGGGGGTTCTGAGCTGTTTTTT
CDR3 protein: CASSRSGTGGSELFF

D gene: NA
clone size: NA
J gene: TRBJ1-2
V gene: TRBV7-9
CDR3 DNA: TGTGCCAGCAGCTTAGCGACGACAGGTGGGATCTATGGCTACACCTTC
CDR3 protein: CASSLATTGGIYGYTF

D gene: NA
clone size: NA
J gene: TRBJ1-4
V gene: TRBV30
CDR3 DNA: TGTGCCTGGAGCTCTAATCCGGGGGAAAAACTGTTTTTT
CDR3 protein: CAWSSNPGEKLFF

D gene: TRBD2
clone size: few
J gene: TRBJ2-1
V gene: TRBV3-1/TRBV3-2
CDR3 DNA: TGTGCCAGCAGCGCTAGCGGGGGGGGTTACAATGAGCAGTTCTTC
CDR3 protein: CASSASGGGYNEQFF

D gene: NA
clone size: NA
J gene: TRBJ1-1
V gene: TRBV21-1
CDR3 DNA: TGTGCCAGCAGCAATATAACTTTAGCCGGACTCGAAGCTTTCTTT
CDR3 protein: CASSNITLAGLEAFF

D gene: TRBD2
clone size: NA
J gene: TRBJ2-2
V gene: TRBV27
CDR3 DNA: TGTGCCAGCAGTTTAATTGTACTCAGCGGGAGGGGCACCGGGGAGCTGTTTTTT
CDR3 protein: CASSLIVLSGRGTGELFF

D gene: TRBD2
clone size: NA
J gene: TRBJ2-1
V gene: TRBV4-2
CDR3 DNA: TGTGCCAGCAGCCAAGATTCGGCGGGGGCCTACAATGAGCAGTTCTTC
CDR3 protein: CASSQDSAGAYNEQFF

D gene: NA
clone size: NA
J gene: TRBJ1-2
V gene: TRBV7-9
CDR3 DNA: TGTGCCAGCAGCTTAGCAGGGAGCGGCTACACCTTC
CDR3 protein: CASSLAGSGYTF

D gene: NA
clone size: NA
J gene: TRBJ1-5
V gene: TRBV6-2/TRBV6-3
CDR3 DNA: TGTGCCAGCAGCTCACGGGGTGGCAATCAGCCCCAGCATTTT
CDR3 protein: CASSSRGGNQPQHF

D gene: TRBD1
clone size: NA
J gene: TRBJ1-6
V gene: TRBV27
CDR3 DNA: TGTGCCAGCAGTTTGGGACAGATTAATTCACCCCTCCACTTT
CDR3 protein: CASSLGQINSPLHF

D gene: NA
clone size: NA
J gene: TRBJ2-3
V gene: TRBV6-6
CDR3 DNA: TGTGCCAGCAAAGGGGCAGAAGGGCAGTATTTT
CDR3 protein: CASKGAEGQYF

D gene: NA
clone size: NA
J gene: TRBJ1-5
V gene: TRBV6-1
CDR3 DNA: TGTGCCAGCAGTGAAGCGGCCGATCAGCCCCAGCATTTT
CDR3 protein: CASSEAADQPQHF

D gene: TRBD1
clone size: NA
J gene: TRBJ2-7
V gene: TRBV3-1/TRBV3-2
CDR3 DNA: TGTGCCAGCAGTCTTAACCCGGGACAGGGCTACGAGCAGTACTTC
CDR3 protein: CASSLNPGQGYEQYF

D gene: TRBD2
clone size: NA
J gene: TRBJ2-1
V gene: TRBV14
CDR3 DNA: TGTGCCAGCAGCCCCTGGAATAGCGGGGGGGCTGAGCAGTTCTTC
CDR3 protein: CASSPWNSGGAEQFF

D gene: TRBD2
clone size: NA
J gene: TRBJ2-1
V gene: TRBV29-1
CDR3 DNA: TGCAGCGTTGAGGCTAGCGGAGCGAATGAGCAGTTCTTC
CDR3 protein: CSVEASGANEQFF

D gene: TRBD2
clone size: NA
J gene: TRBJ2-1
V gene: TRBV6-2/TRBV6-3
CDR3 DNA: TGTGCCAGCAGTCCCCGAAGAATAGCGGGGGGCCCCTCCTACAATGAGCAGTTCTTC
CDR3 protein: CASSPRRIAGGPSYNEQFF

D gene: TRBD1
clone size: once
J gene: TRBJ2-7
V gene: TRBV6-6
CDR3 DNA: TGTGCCAGCAGTCCCCGGGACAGGGAGTACGAGCAGTACTTC
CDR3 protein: CASSPRDREYEQYF

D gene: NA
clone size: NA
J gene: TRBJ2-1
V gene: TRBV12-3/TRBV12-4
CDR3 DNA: TGTGCCAGCAGTTTAGCGCAGGCCAATGAGCAGTTCTTC
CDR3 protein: CASSLAQANEQFF

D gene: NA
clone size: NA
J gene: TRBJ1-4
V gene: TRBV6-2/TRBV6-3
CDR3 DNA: TGTGCCAGCAGTTACATCCAAGGGGATAATGAAAAACTGTTTTTT
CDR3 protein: CASSYIQGDNEKLFF

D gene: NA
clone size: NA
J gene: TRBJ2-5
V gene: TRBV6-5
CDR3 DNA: TGTGCCAGCAGCGACGAGGGGACACGAGAGACCCAGTACTTC
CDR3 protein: CASSDEGTRETQYF

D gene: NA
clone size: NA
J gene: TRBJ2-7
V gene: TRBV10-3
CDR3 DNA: TGTGCCATCAGTTCCAACTACGAGCAGTACTTC
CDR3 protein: CAISSNYEQYF

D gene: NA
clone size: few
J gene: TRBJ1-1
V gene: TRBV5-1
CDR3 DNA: TGCGCCAGCAGCCCGGCTTTGGGGCAGGTTAACACTGAAGCTTTCTTT
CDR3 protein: CASSPALGQVNTEAFF

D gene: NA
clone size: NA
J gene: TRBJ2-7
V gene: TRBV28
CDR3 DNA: TGTGCCAGCAGTTCCATCGGGGGTCTCGAGCAGTACTTC
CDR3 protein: CASSSIGGLEQYF

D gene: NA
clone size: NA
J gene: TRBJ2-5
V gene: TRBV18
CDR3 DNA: TGTGCCAGCTCTTTAGGGAGCGTCCAAGAGACCCAGTACTTC
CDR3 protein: CASSLGSVQETQYF

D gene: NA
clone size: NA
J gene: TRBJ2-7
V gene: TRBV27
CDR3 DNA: TGTGCCAGCAGTTTACTCCAGGCCTACGAGCAGTACTTC
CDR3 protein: CASSLLQAYEQYF

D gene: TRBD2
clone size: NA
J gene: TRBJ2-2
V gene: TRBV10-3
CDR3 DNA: TGTGCCATCAGTGAGTCTCCCCCCTCCAGCGGGAGCGTCGGGGAGCTGTTTTTT
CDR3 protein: CAISESPPSSGSVGELFF

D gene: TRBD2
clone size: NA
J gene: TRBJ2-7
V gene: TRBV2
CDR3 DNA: TGTGCCAGCACCCCCCTTCCGGGGACTAGCGGGATTGGGTACGAGCAGTACTTC
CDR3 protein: CASTPLPGTSGIGYEQYF

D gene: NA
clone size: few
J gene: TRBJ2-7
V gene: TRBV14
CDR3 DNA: TGTGCCAGCAGCCAACATCAGGGCTACGAGCAGTACTTC
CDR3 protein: CASSQHQGYEQYF

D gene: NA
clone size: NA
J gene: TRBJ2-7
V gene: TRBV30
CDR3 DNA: TGTGCCTGGAGTTTAAGCGTGGGCGAGCAGTACTTC
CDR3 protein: CAWSLSVGEQYF

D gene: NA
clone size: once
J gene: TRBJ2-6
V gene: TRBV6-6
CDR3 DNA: TGTGCCAGCAGTTACACGGGGGGCGCTGGGGCCAACGTCCTGACTTTC
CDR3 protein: CASSYTGGAGANVLTF

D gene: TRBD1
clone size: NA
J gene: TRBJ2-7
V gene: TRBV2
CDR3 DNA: TGTGCCAGCAGAGTGTGGGGGACAGGGTCGGACGAGCAGTACTTC
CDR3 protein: CASRVWGTGSDEQYF

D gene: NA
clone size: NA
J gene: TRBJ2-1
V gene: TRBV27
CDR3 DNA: TGTGCCAGCAGTTTTAACAGCGGACATGAGCAGTTCTTC
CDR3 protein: CASSFNSGHEQFF

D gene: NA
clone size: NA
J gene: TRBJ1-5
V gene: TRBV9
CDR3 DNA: TGTGCCAGCAGCGAGACATCAAATCAGCCCCAGCATTTT
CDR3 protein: CASSETSNQPQHF

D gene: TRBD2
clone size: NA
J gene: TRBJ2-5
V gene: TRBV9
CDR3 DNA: TGTGCCAGCAGCGTAGAACTAACTAGCGGGAGTTTGACCCAGTACTTC
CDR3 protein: CASSVELTSGSLTQYF

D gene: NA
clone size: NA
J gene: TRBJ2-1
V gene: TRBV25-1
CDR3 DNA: TGTGCCAGCAGTGACAGGGACTCCTACAATGAGCAGTTCTTC
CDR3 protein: CASSDRDSYNEQFF

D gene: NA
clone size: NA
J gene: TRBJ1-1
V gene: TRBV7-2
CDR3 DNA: TGTGCCAGCATCTTGGGGGCATCCTGGGGCACTGAAGCTTTCTTT
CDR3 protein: CASILGASWGTEAFF

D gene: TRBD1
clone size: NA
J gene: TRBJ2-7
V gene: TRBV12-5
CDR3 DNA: TGTGCTAGTGGCAGGGACAGGGAGGGCGAGCAGTACTTC
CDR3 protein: CASGRDREGEQYF

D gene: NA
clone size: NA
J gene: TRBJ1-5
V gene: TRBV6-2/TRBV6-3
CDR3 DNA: TGTGCCAGCAGTTACCAGGGATTCGGAAATCAGCCCCAGCATTTT
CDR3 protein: CASSYQGFGNQPQHF

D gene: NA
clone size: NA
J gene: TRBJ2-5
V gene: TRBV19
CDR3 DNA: TGTGCCAGTAGCCTCCGCCGGGACATCCAAGAGACCCAGTACTTC
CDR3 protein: CASSLRRDIQETQYF